This note documents a single T cell receptor (beta chain) sequence. There are 14 residues in the CDR3. Germline loops: CDR1 KGHSH, CDR2 LQKENI. The V end was cut by 3 bases, the J end by 7 bases, with 13 bases between. These data originate in a study of blood T cell repertoires in COVID-19. The method was immunoSEQ multiplex PCR; TCRdb's version includes in-frame clones alone and lacks a portion of them. The sample has over 45,000 clones, roughly 80% seen once; the top ten hold 7.3%. The sequencing sample was made of peripheral blood. This chain links TRBV18 with TRBJ1-5; D not resolved. The sequence came from a man aged 40-55 years with acute or convalescent COVID-19. The CDR3 loop is CASSPSGGGQPQHF. CDR3 DNA: TGTGCCAGCTCACCTAGTGGAGGAGGGCAGCCCCAGCATTTT.